A selection of T cell receptor beta chains follows, all from one sample in a study of shared clonotypes between healthy human individuals. The protocol was immunoSEQ multiplex PCR, while the TCRdb copy is restricted to in-frame clones and leaves out a portion. The profile covers under 2.5 million clones, with just under 95% appearing a single time and about 0.36% taken by the ten largest. The specimen was naive CD4+ T cells from PBMCs. The receptors come from a man aged 18 to 29 in good health. Some clones in this sample may be carry-over from other donors' samples. The CDR3 runs from the conserved cysteine through the conserved F or W. The order of the fields is clone size, D gene, V gene, J gene, CDR3 DNA, CDR3 protein. The D gene is left open where the match is weak. For some rows the clone size is stated as once, few or many, or as a class when expanded; others skip it.

clone_size: -
d_call: TRBD1
v_call: TRBV2
j_call: TRBJ2-2
cdr3_nt: TGTGCCAGCAGAGACCGGGGACAGGGGCACACCGGGGAGCTGTTTTTT
cdr3_aa: CASRDRGQGHTGELFF

clone_size: -
d_call: TRBD2
v_call: TRBV9
j_call: TRBJ2-5
cdr3_nt: TGTGCCAGCAGCGAGACGGGGGGGAAGGAGACCCAGTACTTC
cdr3_aa: CASSETGGKETQYF

clone_size: -
d_call: TRBD1
v_call: TRBV2
j_call: TRBJ1-2
cdr3_nt: TGTGCCAGCCTCGACAGGGCTGGCGGCTACACCTTC
cdr3_aa: CASLDRAGGYTF

clone_size: -
d_call: -
v_call: TRBV6-1
j_call: TRBJ1-5
cdr3_nt: TGTGCCAGCAGGCTTAATAGCAATCAGCCCCAGCATTTT
cdr3_aa: CASRLNSNQPQHF

clone_size: -
d_call: TRBD1
v_call: TRBV10-3
j_call: TRBJ2-7
cdr3_nt: TGTGCCATCAGCAACGACAGGGTGTTCCACGAGCAGTACTTC
cdr3_aa: CAISNDRVFHEQYF

clone_size: -
d_call: -
v_call: TRBV9
j_call: TRBJ1-1
cdr3_nt: TGTGCCAGCAGCGCCGAGGGTAATAGGGGTTACGGGGAAACTGAAGCTTTCTTT
cdr3_aa: CASSAEGNRGYGETEAFF

clone_size: -
d_call: TRBD1
v_call: TRBV5-1
j_call: TRBJ1-4
cdr3_nt: TGCGCCAGCAGCTCCGGGACAGCTAATGAAAAACTGTTTTTT
cdr3_aa: CASSSGTANEKLFF

clone_size: -
d_call: -
v_call: TRBV6-5
j_call: TRBJ2-7
cdr3_nt: TGTGCCAGCAGTTACCGAGGGAATGAGCAGTACTTC
cdr3_aa: CASSYRGNEQYF

clone_size: -
d_call: -
v_call: TRBV28
j_call: TRBJ2-7
cdr3_nt: TGTGCCACCCAGGGATTTAACTCCTACGAGCAGTACTTC
cdr3_aa: CATQGFNSYEQYF

clone_size: -
d_call: -
v_call: TRBV21-1
j_call: TRBJ1-1
cdr3_nt: TGTGCCAGCAGCAAAAGGTGTTGGGATAACACTGAAGCTTTCTTT
cdr3_aa: CASSKRCWDNTEAFF

clone_size: -
d_call: -
v_call: TRBV4-2
j_call: TRBJ2-7
cdr3_nt: TGTGCCAGCAGCCAAGCCCTACCGGGAAGCGAGCAGTACTTC
cdr3_aa: CASSQALPGSEQYF

clone_size: -
d_call: -
v_call: TRBV28
j_call: TRBJ1-2
cdr3_nt: TGTGCCAGCAGCGTACACCAGGCCAACTATGGCTACACCTTC
cdr3_aa: CASSVHQANYGYTF

clone_size: -
d_call: -
v_call: TRBV6-5
j_call: TRBJ2-1
cdr3_nt: TGTGCCAGCAGTTACCTGCAAGGCTCCTACAATGAGCAGTTCTTC
cdr3_aa: CASSYLQGSYNEQFF

clone_size: -
d_call: -
v_call: TRBV9
j_call: TRBJ2-1
cdr3_nt: TGTGCCAGCAGCGTAGAGGGGACCCGAAGCAATGAGCAGTTCTTC
cdr3_aa: CASSVEGTRSNEQFF

clone_size: -
d_call: TRBD2
v_call: TRBV7-9
j_call: TRBJ2-1
cdr3_nt: TGTGCCAGCAGCCCTAGCGCGGGAGGAGCCTACAATGAGCAGTTCTTC
cdr3_aa: CASSPSAGGAYNEQFF

clone_size: once
d_call: TRBD1
v_call: TRBV28
j_call: TRBJ1-5
cdr3_nt: TGTGCCAGCAGTTTCACAGGGGGCCGCAATCAGCCCCAGCATTTT
cdr3_aa: CASSFTGGRNQPQHF

clone_size: -
d_call: -
v_call: TRBV28
j_call: TRBJ2-3
cdr3_nt: TGTGCCAGCAGCCCCGCCGGACAGCCTCACACAGATACGCAGTATTTT
cdr3_aa: CASSPAGQPHTDTQYF

clone_size: -
d_call: TRBD2
v_call: TRBV9
j_call: TRBJ2-3
cdr3_nt: TGTGCCAGCAGCGTCGATCAAGCGGGAGGGAGCACAGATACGCAGTATTTT
cdr3_aa: CASSVDQAGGSTDTQYF

clone_size: once
d_call: -
v_call: TRBV5-4
j_call: TRBJ2-7
cdr3_nt: TGTGCCAGCAGCTTGCTGAGCAGGAGCTCCTACGAGCAGTACTTC
cdr3_aa: CASSLLSRSSYEQYF

clone_size: -
d_call: -
v_call: TRBV2
j_call: TRBJ2-5
cdr3_nt: TGTGCCAGCACTAGGCAGCAAGAGACCCAGTACTTC
cdr3_aa: CASTRQQETQYF

clone_size: -
d_call: -
v_call: TRBV15
j_call: TRBJ2-5
cdr3_nt: TGTGCCACCAGCAGAGCGGGCGGAACTACCCAAGAGACCCAGTACTTC
cdr3_aa: CATSRAGGTTQETQYF

clone_size: -
d_call: -
v_call: TRBV21-1
j_call: TRBJ1-4
cdr3_nt: TGTGCCAGCAAACTAAGACCGGGCAGGGAGGGGGAAAAACTGTTTTTT
cdr3_aa: CASKLRPGREGEKLFF

clone_size: -
d_call: TRBD1
v_call: TRBV14
j_call: TRBJ1-2
cdr3_nt: TGTGCCAGCAGCCGGGACAGGGCGGCTGGCTACACCTTC
cdr3_aa: CASSRDRAAGYTF

clone_size: -
d_call: TRBD1
v_call: TRBV9
j_call: TRBJ2-2
cdr3_nt: TGTGCCAGCAGCTCGCGGACAGGGGGCTCCGGGGAGCTGTTTTTT
cdr3_aa: CASSSRTGGSGELFF

clone_size: -
d_call: -
v_call: TRBV20-1
j_call: TRBJ2-2
cdr3_nt: TGCAGTGCTCAGCGACCCGGGGAGCTGTTTTTT
cdr3_aa: CSAQRPGELFF

clone_size: -
d_call: TRBD2
v_call: TRBV7-8
j_call: TRBJ2-1
cdr3_nt: TGTGCCAGCAGCCCTCGGGGGGGGAGTGGCTACAATGAGCAGTTCTTC
cdr3_aa: CASSPRGGSGYNEQFF

clone_size: once
d_call: -
v_call: TRBV6-5
j_call: TRBJ2-7
cdr3_nt: TGTGCCAGCAGTTACATTGGCGGGGCGGACTACGAGCAGTACTTC
cdr3_aa: CASSYIGGADYEQYF

clone_size: -
d_call: -
v_call: TRBV6-5
j_call: TRBJ2-5
cdr3_nt: TGTGCCAGCAGTTACTCCCAGGGGCGGGAGACCCAGTACTTC
cdr3_aa: CASSYSQGRETQYF

clone_size: -
d_call: -
v_call: TRBV28
j_call: TRBJ2-3
cdr3_nt: TGTGCCAGCAGTCCCACCCGGCTCACAGATACGCAGTATTTT
cdr3_aa: CASSPTRLTDTQYF